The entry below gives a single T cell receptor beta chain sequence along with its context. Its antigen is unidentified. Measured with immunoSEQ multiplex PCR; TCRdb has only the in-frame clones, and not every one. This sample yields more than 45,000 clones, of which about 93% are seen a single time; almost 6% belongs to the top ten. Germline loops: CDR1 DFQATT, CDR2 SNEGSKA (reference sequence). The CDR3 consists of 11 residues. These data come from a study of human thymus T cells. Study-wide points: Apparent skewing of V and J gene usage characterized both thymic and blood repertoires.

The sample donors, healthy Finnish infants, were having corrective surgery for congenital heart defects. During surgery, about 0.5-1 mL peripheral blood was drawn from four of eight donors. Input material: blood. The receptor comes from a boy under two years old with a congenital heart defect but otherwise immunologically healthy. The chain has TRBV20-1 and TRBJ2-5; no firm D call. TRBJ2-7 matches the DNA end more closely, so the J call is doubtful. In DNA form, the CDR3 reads TGCAGTGCTAGAGGGCCCTACGAGCAGTACTTC. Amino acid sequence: CSARGPYEQYF.